The clone carrying this T cell receptor beta chain was seen a handful of times. The antigen remains unidentified. Next came a second PCR, run for about 7 to 12 cycles, which used a sample-barcoded 5' primer along with a J-beta primer mix. TCRdb recomputed calls from the 5' RACE reads with MiXCR, one row per CDR3 protein. Of 1,800,000 or so distinct CDR3 sequences in the sample, more than 35% were seen once. It was 8 to 10 milliliters of peripheral blood that were drawn from each donor. This entry comes from a study of blood T cells in healthy people across ages. Study findings and constraints: Reliance upon unsorted PBMCs precluded definitive naive versus antigen-experienced comparison. Aged donors had fewer naive CD4+ cells and lower diversity than long-lived donors.

There are 15 residues in the CDR3. V gave up 2 bases and J gave up 2 bases; unmatched junction bases: 5. Germline lookup yields CDR1 SGHRS and CDR2 YFSETQ. The sequencing input was blood. The clonotype comes from a human donor in good health. The V call is TRBV5-1, the J call TRBJ2-3; 7 nucleotides agree with TRBD2. CDR3 DNA sequence: TGCGCCAGCAGCTTAACCGGGACTAACACAGATACGCAGTATTTT. Protein: CASSLTGTNTDTQYF. The whole variable domain, remainder taken from reference TRBV5-1 and TRBJ2-3, is KAGVTQTPRYLIKTRGQQVTLSCSPISGHRSVSWYQQTPGQGLQFLFEYFSETQRNKGNFPGRFSGRQFSNSRSEMNVSTLELGDSALYLCASSLTGTNTDTQYFGPGTRLTVL.